This T cell receptor beta chain was observed in a study of shared clonotypes between healthy human individuals. Broader study findings: Around 5% was the fraction of naive CD4 clonotypes found shared across a few donors. Non-shared clonotypes had lower generation probabilities than clonotypes shared by all four sorted-subset donors.

Every subset had its genomic DNA shared out evenly among several immunoSEQ plates. Sequenced by immunoSEQ multiplex PCR; TCRdb stores in-frame clones only, minus some. The data hold about 800,000 clones, with around 96% observed a single time. Cells designated naive CD8 were CD45RO-negative and were positively selected for CCR7, with terminally differentiated effector memory CD45RA+ cells excluded. The donors, all of them Caucasian adults, lived in Nashville, Tennessee. Regarding this clone: Its antigen is not identified.

The germline V gene has CDR1 MNHEY and CDR2 SMNVEV (reference sequence). CDR3 length: 14 residues. V lost 10 bases to trimming and J lost 4 bases, with 17 bases between them. The TCR sequence derives from a man aged 25-45 years in good health. The sample consisted of naive CD8+ T cells sorted from blood. This chain joins TRBV27 and TRBJ2-1; D unclear. The CDR3 loop reads CATTDGTMYNEQFF. The DNA for the CDR3 is TGTGCCACCACCGACGGTACGATGTACAATGAGCAGTTCTTC.